The present T cell receptor beta chain was sequenced within a study of blood T cell repertoires in COVID-19. Across the whole study: COVID-19 samples from acute and convalescent phases originated in the United States, Italy and Spain. PBMCs, B-cell-depleted T cells, or T cells were the source of the cDNA or gDNA that made up the material.

The CDR3 is 14 amino acids. V lost 3 bases, J lost 5 bases, and 5 bases stayed unmatched. Germline CDR1 reads SGHRS; CDR2 reads YFSETQ. Per the study methods: Amplifying reference gene primers gave estimates of nucleated cell counts. Using immunoSEQ multiplex PCR, the repertoire was profiled, and TCRdb retains in-frame clones only, with some absent. V and J calls and clone size are as listed in that table; D and trimming were resolved from the DNA. The table records 200,000 or so clones, around 85% of them present only once. This chain uses TRBV5-1 with TRBJ2-5; 9 bases agree with TRBD1. The TCR comes from a human donor with active or convalescent COVID-19. The donor label of this sample is uncertain. Sequencing input: peripheral blood. CDR3 nucleotide sequence: TGCGCCAGCAGCTGGACAGGGGTAGGGGAGACCCAGTACTTC. It codes for CASSWTGVGETQYF.